This T cell receptor beta chain appears in the sequencing data of a study of T cells in localized non-small cell lung cancer (dated by TCRdb to the early 2020s). With regard to the full study: T cell repertoires of fewer than 250 early-stage NSCLC patients were analyzed, with tumors being compared against uninvolved tumor-adjacent lungs. NSCLC patients had a mean age of around 61 years, and around 140 were male and 85 to 110 female. The cohort consisted of approximately 240 treatment-naive NSCLC patients whose localized lung tumors had been resected. The study at large found these results: A median of around 57 of the top 100 tumor clones turned up in the paired uninvolved adjacent lung, and roughly 30 of those clones also ranked among the top 100 of that same adjacent lung. Because the study design was exploratory, TCR variables were selected using unadjusted p-values without false-discovery rate correction. Multi-region tumor sequencing was not performed, so intratumor heterogeneity could not be excluded. Higher blood T cell density associated with longer overall survival, while higher adjacent-lung clonality associated with shorter survival. Uninvolved tumor-adjacent lung showed the highest T cell clonality, higher than tumor, which suggests more focused antigenic responses in the uninvolved tumor-adjacent lung.

At diagnosis, tumor, uninvolved tumor-adjacent lung and peripheral blood were collected and then preserved as a mix of FFPE and fresh-frozen material. For TCR repertoire profiling, blood samples were analyzed in the form of peripheral blood mononuclear cells. Concerning this clone itself: Its binding antigen is unknown. No much larger clonotype is one base removed from it; base qualities were not supplied.

TCR beta CDR3 regions were sequenced from DNA using the immunoSEQ Assay. The authors processed their data as follows. T cell density was computed as TCR beta template counts normalized to usable DNA estimated by amplifying housekeeping genes. Richness was estimated using the preseqR package, with extrapolation to 400,000 templates for PBMC samples and to 120,000 templates for tissue samples. Clonality was taken to be one minus Pielou's evenness. To identify tissue-enriched TCRs, differential abundance testing was run on productive amino-acid clonotypes with a minimum total count of 5 and an alpha of 0.1. The Jaccard Index and the Morisita Overlap Index were used to measure how much the repertoires overlapped between compartments. GLIPH clustered TCR beta CDR3s with public tetramer-defined viral CDR3s; viral motifs required at least three viral sequences plus V-gene enrichment. TCRdb stores this immuneACCESS table with in-frame sequences only. Part of the clones is absent; in the studies checked, under half of the shortfall reflects unresolved V genes, and no reason is known for the rest. That table gives V, J and clone size, and the DNA gave D and trimming. The sample contains about 48,000 clones, 70% to 80% of them found a single time. Around 16% of the sample is taken by the ten largest.

CDR1 and CDR2, looked up from the germline V gene, are SGHRS and YFSETQ. The CDR3 goes from the cysteine to the phenylalanine over 13 residues. Only the CDR3 region is kept as DNA, spanning 39 bases read in frame from base 1. Between the V and J ends, shortened by 2 bases and 4 bases respectively, the junction contains 9 bases. The receptor's source is a man aged 35-75 years with stage I squamous cell lung carcinoma. The chain is encoded by TRBV5-1 joined to TRBJ1-2; the D gene cannot be resolved reliably. The source was peripheral blood, collected before any cancer treatment. The DNA is TGCGCCAGCAGCTTTGGCAGACTCTATGGCTACACCTTC. Translated, it gives CASSFGRLYGYTF. Supplemented by the reference TRBV5-1 and TRBJ1-2 proteins around the CDR3, the complete variable domain is KAGVTQTPRYLIKTRGQQVTLSCSPISGHRSVSWYQQTPGQGLQFLFEYFSETQRNKGNFPGRFSGRQFSNSRSEMNVSTLELGDSALYLCASSFGRLYGYTFGSGTRLTVV.